Following are 26 T cell receptor beta chains from one sample sequenced in a study of T-cell memory formation after mild COVID-19. A single record per CDR3 protein comes from TCRdb applying MiXCR to the 5' RACE reads. Of a few hundred thousand distinct CDR3 sequences listed, around 15% were seen once; the top ten hold roughly 21%. Sequencing was carried out using PBMCs or a T cell subset sorted from them (not recorded which). The receptor source for this set is a man between 18 and 35 years old who had mild COVID-19 (a few samples of this study predate the infection). Cell type and time point are not known.

The J gene is TRBJ1-4, the V gene TRBV7-9; D call uncertain. Germline values: CDR1 SEHNR, CDR2 FQNEAQ (reference sequence). CDR3 size: 12 residues. V lost 5 bases to trimming and J lost 7 bases, with 8 bases between them. CDR3 nucleotide sequence: TGTGCCAGCAGCCCCAACTTTGAAAAACTGTTTTTT. Translation: CASSPNFEKLFF.

The gene calls are TRBV20-1 and TRBJ2-1; the D gene could be TRBD1 or TRBD2 (6 bases each). This CDR3 region has 17 residues. Germline V gives CDR1 DFQATT, CDR2 SNEGSKA (reference sequence). With 0 bases removed from V and 0 bases from J, the gap between germline ends came to 15 bases. CDR3 loop: CSARDNRGRGSYNEQFF. The CDR3 DNA reads TGCAGTGCTAGAGATAATCGGGGGCGGGGCTCCTACAATGAGCAGTTCTTC.

In this sample, this clonotype turned up a few times. CDR3 protein: CASSAFHEQFF. Here the CDR3 DNA reads TGTGCCAGCAGCGCCTTCCATGAGCAGTTCTTC. The chain recombines TRBV7-9 with TRBJ2-1, with no clear D. Germline V gene data show CDR1 as SEHNR and CDR2 as FQNEAQ (reference sequence). The ends were cut back, 5 bases at V and 8 bases at J, with 7 bases in the middle. This CDR3 contains 11 residues.

Only a few counts were recorded for this clonotype. The rearrangement links TRBV12-3 or TRBV12-4 to TRBJ2-2, with 11 nucleotides matching TRBD2. The CDR3 sequence is 18 residues long. V lost 5 bases to trimming and J lost 3 bases; unmatched junction nucleotides: 11. CDR3 in amino acids: CASSPILAGGLHTGELFF. The CDR3, as DNA: TGTGCCAGCAGTCCCATATTAGCGGGGGGGTTGCACACCGGGGAGCTGTTTTTT.

This chain uses TRBV27 with TRBJ2-3, with TRBD1 matching over 10 bases. V lost 6 bases, J lost 6 bases, and 9 bases stayed unmatched. CDR3 length: 15 amino acids. Germline V lookup: CDR1 MNHEY, CDR2 SMNVEV (reference sequence). CDR3 protein: CASSLSDRGLDTQYF. For the CDR3, the DNA is TGTGCCAGCAGCTTGTCCGACAGGGGGCTGGATACGCAGTATTTT.

This clonotype was recorded a few times. V usage is TRBV28 and J usage is TRBJ2-7, with D hard to call. CDR3 length: 12 residues. The germline V and J ends were trimmed by 3 bases and 2 bases, with 5 bases remaining between them. Germline CDR1 reads MDHEN; CDR2 reads SYDVKM. The CDR3 region has the DNA TGTGCCAGCAGTTTGCCGGCCTACGAGCAGTACTTC. It yields the protein CASSLPAYEQYF.

This clonotype was observed a few times. This chain joins TRBV12-5 and TRBJ2-3; D unclear. Trimming took 3 bases from V and 5 from J, leaving 9 bases between them. Germline CDR1 and CDR2: LGHNT and FRNRAP. The CDR3 is 13 amino acids. The CDR3 DNA follows: TGTGCTAGTGGTTTTCTAGGCAAAGATACGCAGTATTTT. Translation gives CASGFLGKDTQYF.

This clonotype occurred a few times. The V and J genes are TRBV2 and TRBJ1-1; 10 bases map to TRBD1. Trimming removed 0 bases from V and 6 bases from J; junction bases left unmatched: 4. CDR1 SNHLY and CDR2 FYNNEI come from the germline V gene. This CDR3 region has 15 residues. In nucleotides, the CDR3 is TGTGCCAGCAGTGAAGCTAGGGACAGGGGCCCTGAAGCTTTCTTT. It yields the protein CASSEARDRGPEAFF.

This clonotype was seen many times. The chain employs TRBV20-1 and TRBJ2-7; perhaps TRBD1 as D (5 bases). Germline assignment: CDR1 DFQATT and CDR2 SNEGSKA (reference sequence). The CDR3 sequence is 12 residues long. Trimming took 3 bases from V and 2 from J, leaving 8 bases between them. For the CDR3, the DNA is TGCAGTGCTAGGACAGCTGCCTACGAGCAGTACTTC. It yields the protein CSARTAAYEQYF.

CDR3 amino acids: CASSFGVGSPLHF. The CDR3, as DNA: TGCGCCAGCAGCTTTGGGGTGGGGTCACCCCTCCACTTT. The V gene is TRBV5-1, the J gene TRBJ1-6; D remains ambiguous. There are 13 residues in the CDR3. V shed 2 bases and J shed 10 bases, with 10 bases lying between them. Germline CDR1 SGHRS, CDR2 YFSETQ. Full variable domain (outside the CDR3, taken from reference TRBV5-1 and TRBJ1-6): KAGVTQTPRYLIKTRGQQVTLSCSPISGHRSVSWYQQTPGQGLQFLFEYFSETQRNKGNFPGRFSGRQFSNSRSEMNVSTLELGDSALYLCASSFGVGSPLHFGNGTRLTVT.

The chain uses TRBV12-3 or TRBV12-4 and TRBJ1-5, with a weak D call TRBD1 (6 bases). There are 16 residues in the CDR3. The germline V and J ends were trimmed by 5 bases and 1 base, with 15 bases remaining between them. The CDR3: CASSAGGSESNQPQHF. DNA of the CDR3: TGTGCCAGCAGTGCCGGGGGCAGTGAAAGCAATCAGCCCCAGCATTTT.

The chain employs TRBV7-9 and TRBJ1-2; D is unresolved. The ends were cut back, 5 bases at V and 6 bases at J, with 16 bases in the middle. CDR1 and CDR2 from the germline V gene are SEHNR and FQNEAQ (reference sequence). CDR3 length equals 14 residues. Here the CDR3 DNA reads TGTGCCAGCAGCCCTTCGTCCGGGGTGAATGGCTACACCTTC. This gives the protein CASSPSSGVNGYTF.

This clonotype was detected only a few times. The chain couples TRBV27 to TRBJ2-7; possibly TRBD2 for D (6 bases). The CDR3 spans 13 residues. CDR1 MNHEY and CDR2 SMNVEV come from the germline V gene (reference sequence). Trimming stripped 10 bases from V and 5 bases from J, with 18 bases between. CDR3 in amino acids: CAIPCGAGDEQYV. Written as DNA, the CDR3 is TGTGCCATCCCTTGCGGGGCGGGCGACGAGCAGTACGTC.

V gene TRBV7-9 combines with J gene TRBJ1-4; maybe TRBD1 (6 bases). CDR1 SEHNR and CDR2 FQNEAQ come from the germline V gene (reference sequence). This CDR3 region has 13 residues. Trimming took 6 bases from V and 7 from J, leaving 12 bases between them. CDR3 DNA sequence: TGTGCCAGCAGGACAGGCCGGGGTGAAAAACTGTTTTTT. Translated, it gives CASRTGRGEKLFF.

This clonotype was found a few times. V is TRBV9 and J is TRBJ2-1; the D call may be TRBD1 or TRBD2 (6 bases each). CDR1 is SGDLS and CDR2 is YYNGEE in the germline V gene. This CDR3 has 17 amino acids. V was pared by 0 bases and J by 5 bases, with 18 bases between. The chain's CDR3 is CASSVESGGPPNNEQFF. In DNA form, the CDR3 reads TGTGCCAGCAGCGTAGAGTCCGGGGGCCCTCCTAACAATGAGCAGTTCTTC. Drawing the rest from reference TRBV9 and TRBJ2-1, the complete variable domain is DSGVTQTPKHLITATGQRVTLRCSPRSGDLSVYWYQQSLDQGLQFLIQYYNGEERAKGNILERFSAQQFPDLHSELNLSSLELGDSALYFCASSVESGGPPNNEQFFGPGTRLTVL.

In its sample, this clonotype was seen many times. The CDR3: CASSWPGQETQYF. Written as DNA, the CDR3 is TGTGCCAGCAGCTGGCCGGGACAAGAGACCCAGTACTTC. The V gene is TRBV7-9, the J gene TRBJ2-5; possibly TRBD2 for D (5 bases). The germline V and J ends were trimmed by 4 bases and 2 bases, with 8 bases remaining between them. In germline, CDR1 is SEHNR, CDR2 FQNEAQ (reference sequence). The CDR3 is 13 amino acids.

This clonotype was recorded a few times. The rearrangement uses TRBV7-2 and TRBJ2-1, with TRBD2 identical over 9 bases. Germline loops: CDR1 SGHTA, CDR2 FQGNSA. The CDR3 is 14 residues long. The junction had 7 bases not matched to a gene; V was cut back by 3 bases and J by 10 bases. The CDR3 DNA reads TGTGCCAGCAGCTTCCAGCGGGGGGCTGAGGAGCAGTTCTTC. This encodes CASSFQRGAEEQFF. Supplemented by reference TRBV7-2 and TRBJ2-1, the full variable domain reads GAGVSQSPSNKVTEKGKDVELRCDPISGHTALYWYRQSLGQGLEFLIYFQGNSAPDKSGLPSDRFSAERTGGSVSTLTIQRTQQEDSAVYLCASSFQRGAEEQFFGPGTRLTVL.

The gene calls are TRBV6-6 and TRBJ1-2, with 9 bases aligning to TRBD1. The V gene's germline CDR1 is MNHNY and CDR2 SVGAGI (reference sequence). This CDR3 spans 13 amino acids. The junction had 5 bases not matched to a gene; V was cut back by 6 bases and J by 6 bases. As DNA, the CDR3 is TGTGCCAGCAGATTACAGGGGGCGAATGGCTACACCTTC. This translates into CASRLQGANGYTF.

The V call is TRBV5-1, the J call TRBJ2-4, with a possible D match to TRBD2 (6 bases). The CDR3 loop spans 16 amino acids. The germline V gene encodes CDR1 SGHRS and CDR2 YFSETQ. Trimming cost V 4 bases and J 3 bases, with 17 bases left between them. The CDR3 DNA reads as TGCGCCAGCAGCATCGGGACTGCTACCGTCAAAAACATTCAGTACTTC. This translates into CASSIGTATVKNIQYF. The full variable domain, rest sourced from reference TRBV5-1 and TRBJ2-4, is KAGVTQTPRYLIKTRGQQVTLSCSPISGHRSVSWYQQTPGQGLQFLFEYFSETQRNKGNFPGRFSGRQFSNSRSEMNVSTLELGDSALYLCASSIGTATVKNIQYFGAGTRLSVL.

This clonotype turned up a few times. V and J are TRBV4-1 and TRBJ1-2; 9 bases line up with TRBD1. V shed 8 bases, J shed 3 bases, and the junction held 10 bases outside the gene matches. Germline V gene sequence: CDR1 MGHRA, CDR2 YSYEKL. The CDR3 contains 15 residues. The CDR3 sequence is CASGTTGGTDYGYTF. DNA of the CDR3: TGCGCCAGCGGAACAACAGGGGGCACGGACTATGGCTACACCTTC.

The sample holds many counts of this clonotype. The chain uses TRBV23-1 and TRBJ2-1, with D perhaps matching TRBD1 (6 bases). TRBV23-1 is flagged as an ORF with uncertain function. Trimming removed 4 bases from V and 0 bases from J, with 19 bases in between. This CDR3 is 18 amino acids long. The CDR3 sequence is CASSRQAENLSSYNEQFF. In DNA, the CDR3 is TGCGCCAGCAGTCGACAGGCGGAGAATCTCAGCTCCTACAATGAGCAGTTCTTC.

The CDR3 DNA is TGTGCCAGTAGTATTCGGGCAGGGATCACGCAGTATTTT. Its translation: CASSIRAGITQYF. The rearrangement joins TRBV19 to TRBJ2-3; D is perhaps TRBD1 (5 bases). The germline gives CDR1 LNHDA, CDR2 SQIVND (reference sequence). V was trimmed by 3 bases and J by 9 bases, leaving 13 bases between them. The CDR3 spans 13 residues.

The sample holds a few counts of this clonotype. The chain links TRBV7-2 to TRBJ2-7; 7 nucleotides agree with TRBD2. The CDR3 is 15 amino acids. After removal of 7 bases from V and 5 bases from J, the junction contained 14 bases not matched to a gene. CDR1 and CDR2 from the germline V gene are SGHTA and FQGNSA. Here the CDR3 reads CASKLTLAGEDEQYF. CDR3 DNA: TGTGCCAGCAAGCTTACTTTGGCGGGGGAGGACGAGCAGTACTTC. The full variable domain, in which reference TRBV7-2 and TRBJ2-7 provide the parts outside the CDR3, is GAGVSQSPSNKVTEKGKDVELRCDPISGHTALYWYRQSLGQGLEFLIYFQGNSAPDKSGLPSDRFSAERTGGSVSTLTIQRTQQEDSAVYLCASKLTLAGEDEQYFGPGTRLTVT.

This clonotype turned up a few times. V gene TRBV6-2 or TRBV6-3 combines with J gene TRBJ2-1, with D tentatively TRBD1 or TRBD2 (5 bases each). This CDR3 has 11 amino acids. V shed 5 bases and J shed 15 bases, with 14 bases lying between them. Per the germline V gene, CDR1 is MNHEY and CDR2 is SVGEGT. CDR3 in DNA: TGTGCCAGCAGTCAGGGACCTATTGGGTTCTTC. Translated: CASSQGPIGFF.

CDR3 coding DNA: TGTGCCACCAGTGATGGAAGGAGATACACAGATACGCAGTATTTT. This encodes CATSDGRRYTDTQYF. The chain carries TRBV24-1 and TRBJ2-3; D uncertain. The CDR3 is 15 amino acids. Germline CDR1 reads KGHDR; CDR2 reads SFDVKD. The V end was cut by 3 bases, the J end by 2 bases, with 11 bases between.

This rearrangement joins TRBV7-2 to TRBJ1-6, with D uncertain. CDR1 is SGHTA and CDR2 is FQGNSA in the germline V gene. This CDR3 is built from 14 residues. Trimming took off 5 bases at V and 2 bases at J, with 7 bases between the two ends. CDR3: CASSRGPYNSPLHF. The CDR3 coding sequence is TGTGCCAGCAGCCGTGGGCCCTATAATTCACCCCTCCACTTT.